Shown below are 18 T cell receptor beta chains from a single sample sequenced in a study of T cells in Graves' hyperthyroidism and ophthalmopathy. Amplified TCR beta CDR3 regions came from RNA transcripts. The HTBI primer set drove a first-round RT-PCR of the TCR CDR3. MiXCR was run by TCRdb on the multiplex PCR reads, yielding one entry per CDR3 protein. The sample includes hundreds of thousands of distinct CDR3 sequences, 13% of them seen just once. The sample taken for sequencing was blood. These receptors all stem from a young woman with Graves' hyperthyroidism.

DNA for the CDR3: TGTGCCAGCAGAAGGGGGGTGGGCTCAGATACGCAGTATTTT. This encodes CASRRGVGSDTQYF. The chain combines TRBV6-1 with TRBJ2-3, with D perhaps TRBD1 or TRBD2 (6 bases each). Germline V CDR1 and CDR2: MNHNS, SASEGT. The CDR3 consists of 14 residues. The V end lost 6 bases, the J end lost 4 bases, and 14 bases lay between the germline ends.

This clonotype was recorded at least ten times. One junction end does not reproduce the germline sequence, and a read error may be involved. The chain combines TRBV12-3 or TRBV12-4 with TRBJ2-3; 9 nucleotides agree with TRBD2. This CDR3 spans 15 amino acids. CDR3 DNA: TGTGCCAGCAGTCTAGCGGGGCCTCTTTTAGATACGCAGTATTTT. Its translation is CASSLAGPLLDTQYF.

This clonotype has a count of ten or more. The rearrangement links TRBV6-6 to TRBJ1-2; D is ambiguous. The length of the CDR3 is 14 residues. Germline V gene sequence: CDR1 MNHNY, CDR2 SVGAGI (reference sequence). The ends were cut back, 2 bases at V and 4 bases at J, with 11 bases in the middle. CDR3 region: CASSYGGPFYGYTF. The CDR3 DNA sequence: TGTGCCAGCAGTTACGGCGGGCCTTTCTATGGCTACACCTTC.

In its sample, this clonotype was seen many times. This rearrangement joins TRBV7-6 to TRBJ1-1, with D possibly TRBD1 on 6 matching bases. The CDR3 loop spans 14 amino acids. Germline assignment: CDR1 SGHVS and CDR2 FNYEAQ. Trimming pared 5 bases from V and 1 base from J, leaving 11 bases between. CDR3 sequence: CASSRRDTNTEAFF. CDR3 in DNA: TGTGCCAGCAGCAGGAGGGACACGAACACTGAAGCTTTCTTT.

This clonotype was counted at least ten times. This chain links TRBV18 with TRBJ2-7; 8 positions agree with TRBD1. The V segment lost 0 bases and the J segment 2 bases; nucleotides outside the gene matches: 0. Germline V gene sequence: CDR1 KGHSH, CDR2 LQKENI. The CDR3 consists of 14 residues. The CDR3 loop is CASSPPTGAYEQYF. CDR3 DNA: TGTGCCAGCTCACCACCGACAGGGGCCTACGAGCAGTACTTC.

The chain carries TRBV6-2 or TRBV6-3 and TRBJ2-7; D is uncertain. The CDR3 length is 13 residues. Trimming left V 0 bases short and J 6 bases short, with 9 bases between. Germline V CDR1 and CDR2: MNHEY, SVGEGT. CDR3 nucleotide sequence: TGTGCCAGCAGTTACTCTGTCATGACCGAGCAGTACTTC. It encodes CASSYSVMTEQYF.

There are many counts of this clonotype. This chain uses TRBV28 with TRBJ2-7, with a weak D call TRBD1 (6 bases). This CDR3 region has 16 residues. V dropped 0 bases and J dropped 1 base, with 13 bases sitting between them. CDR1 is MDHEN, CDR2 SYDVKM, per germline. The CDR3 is CASSLWGRGISYEQYF. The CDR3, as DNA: TGTGCCAGCAGTTTATGGGGCAGGGGTATTTCCTACGAGCAGTACTTC.

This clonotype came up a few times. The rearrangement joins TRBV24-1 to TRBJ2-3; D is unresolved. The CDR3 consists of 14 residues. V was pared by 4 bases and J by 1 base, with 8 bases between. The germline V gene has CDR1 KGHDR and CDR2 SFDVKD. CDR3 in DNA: TGTGCCACCAGTGACCCCGGCCGCACAGATACGCAGTATTTT. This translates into CATSDPGRTDTQYF.

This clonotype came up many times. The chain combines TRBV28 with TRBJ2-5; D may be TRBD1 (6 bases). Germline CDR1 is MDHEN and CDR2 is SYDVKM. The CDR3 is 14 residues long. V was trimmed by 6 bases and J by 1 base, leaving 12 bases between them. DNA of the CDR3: TGTGCCAGCAGCCAAACGGACAGCCAAGAGACCCAGTACTTC. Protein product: CASSQTDSQETQYF.

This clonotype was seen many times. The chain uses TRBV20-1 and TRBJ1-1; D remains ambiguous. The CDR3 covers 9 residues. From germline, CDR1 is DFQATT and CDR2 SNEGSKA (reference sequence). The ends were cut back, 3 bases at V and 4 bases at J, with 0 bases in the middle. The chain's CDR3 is CSASTEAFF. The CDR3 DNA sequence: TGCAGTGCTAGCACTGAAGCTTTCTTT.

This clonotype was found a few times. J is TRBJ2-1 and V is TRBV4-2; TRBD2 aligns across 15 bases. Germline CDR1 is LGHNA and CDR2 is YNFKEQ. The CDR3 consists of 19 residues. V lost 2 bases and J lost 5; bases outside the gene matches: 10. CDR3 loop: CASSQRLTGLAGGNNEQFF. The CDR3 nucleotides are TGTGCCAGCAGCCAACGGCTTACGGGACTAGCGGGAGGAAACAATGAGCAGTTCTTC.

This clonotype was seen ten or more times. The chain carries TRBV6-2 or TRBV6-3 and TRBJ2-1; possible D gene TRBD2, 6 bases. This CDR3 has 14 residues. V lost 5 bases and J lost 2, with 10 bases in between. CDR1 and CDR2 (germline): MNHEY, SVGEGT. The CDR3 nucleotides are TGTGCCAGCAGTCGGGAGCACCCCTACAATGAGCAGTTCTTC. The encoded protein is CASSREHPYNEQFF.

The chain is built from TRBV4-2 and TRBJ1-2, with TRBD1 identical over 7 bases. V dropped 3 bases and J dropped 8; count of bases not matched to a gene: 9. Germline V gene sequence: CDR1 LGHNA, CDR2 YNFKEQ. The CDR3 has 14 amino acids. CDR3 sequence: CASSHPDRVRGYTF. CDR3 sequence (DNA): TGTGCCAGCAGCCATCCCGACAGGGTAAGAGGCTACACCTTC.

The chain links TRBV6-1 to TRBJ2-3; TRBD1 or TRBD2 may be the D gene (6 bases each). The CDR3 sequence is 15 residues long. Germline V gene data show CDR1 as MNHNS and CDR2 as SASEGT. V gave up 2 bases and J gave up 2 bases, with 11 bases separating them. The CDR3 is CASSEWGAATDTQYF. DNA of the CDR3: TGTGCCAGCAGTGAATGGGGGGCAGCCACAGATACGCAGTATTTT.

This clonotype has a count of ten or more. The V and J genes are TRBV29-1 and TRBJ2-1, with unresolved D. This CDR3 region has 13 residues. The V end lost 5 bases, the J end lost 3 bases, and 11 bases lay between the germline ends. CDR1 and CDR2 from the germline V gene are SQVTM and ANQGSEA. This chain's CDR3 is CSVFSLSYNEQFF. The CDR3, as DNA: TGCAGCGTTTTCTCCTTGAGCTACAATGAGCAGTTCTTC.

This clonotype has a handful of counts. This chain's CDR3 is CSVKRGDDYTF. DNA for the CDR3: TGCAGCGTTAAACGGGGGGACGACTACACCTTC. The chain uses TRBV29-1 and TRBJ1-2, with D perhaps TRBD1 (5 bases). The CDR3 is 11 residues long. Trimming cost V 5 bases and J 10 bases, with 14 bases left between them. In germline, CDR1 is SQVTM, CDR2 ANQGSEA.

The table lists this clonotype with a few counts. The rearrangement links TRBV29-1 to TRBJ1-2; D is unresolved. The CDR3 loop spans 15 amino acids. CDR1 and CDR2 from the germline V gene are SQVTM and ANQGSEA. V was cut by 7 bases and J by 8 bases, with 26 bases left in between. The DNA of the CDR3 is TGCAGCGCTGAGCTTTCCCGACACTTAAACGGGGGCTACACCTTC. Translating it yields CSAELSRHLNGGYTF. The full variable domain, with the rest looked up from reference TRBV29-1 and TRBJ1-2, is SAVISQKPSRDICQRGTSLTIQCQVDSQVTMMFWYRQQPGQSLTLIATANQGSEATYESGFVIDKFPISRPNLTFSTLTVSNMSPEDSSIYLCSAELSRHLNGGYTFGSGTRLTVV.

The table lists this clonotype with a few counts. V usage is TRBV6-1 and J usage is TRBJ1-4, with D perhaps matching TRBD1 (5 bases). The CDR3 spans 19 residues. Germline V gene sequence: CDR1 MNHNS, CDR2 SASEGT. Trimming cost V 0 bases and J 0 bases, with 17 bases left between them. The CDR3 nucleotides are TGTGCCAGCAGTGAAGCGGTACAAAAGGGGTCTGCAACTAATGAAAAACTGTTTTTT. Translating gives CASSEAVQKGSATNEKLFF.